The table lists the clone carrying this TCR beta chain with many counts. The antigen remains unidentified. Trimming took off 8 bases at V and 4 bases at J, with 3 bases between the two ends. The CDR3 contains 9 residues. Germline lookup yields CDR1 DFQATT and CDR2 SNEGSKA (reference sequence). This record comes from a study of blood T cells in healthy people across ages. Study-level findings and limits: Older individuals had lower TCR beta diversity per million T cells (the decline was roughly linear). With naive T cell percentage, TCR beta diversity showed a strong correlation.

Isolating PBMCs gave at least 6.5 million of these cells per sample. Next came a second PCR, run for about 7 to 12 cycles, which used a sample-barcoded 5' primer along with a J-beta primer mix. TCRdb re-derived calls from the 5' RACE reads in MiXCR, one entry per CDR3 protein. Among 650,000 or so distinct CDR3 sequences listed, over 40% were seen once. The material sequenced was blood. The chain joins TRBV20-1 to TRBJ2-1; D is unclear. The sequence was obtained from a woman older than 75 in good health. In nucleotides, the CDR3 is TGCAGTCCATACAATGAGCAGTTCTTC. Protein: CSPYNEQFF.